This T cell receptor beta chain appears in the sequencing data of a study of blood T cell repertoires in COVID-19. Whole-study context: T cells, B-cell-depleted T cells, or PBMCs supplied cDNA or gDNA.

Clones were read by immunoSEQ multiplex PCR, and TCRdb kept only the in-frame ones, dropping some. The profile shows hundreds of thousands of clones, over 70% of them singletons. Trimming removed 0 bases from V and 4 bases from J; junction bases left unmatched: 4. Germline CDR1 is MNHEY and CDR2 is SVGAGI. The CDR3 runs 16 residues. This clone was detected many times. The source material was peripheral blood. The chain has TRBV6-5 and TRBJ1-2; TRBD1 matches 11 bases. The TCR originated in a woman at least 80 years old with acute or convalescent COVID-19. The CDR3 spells CASSYSRTGGLYGYTF. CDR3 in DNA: TGTGCCAGCAGTTACTCGAGGACAGGGGGCCTCTATGGCTACACCTTC.